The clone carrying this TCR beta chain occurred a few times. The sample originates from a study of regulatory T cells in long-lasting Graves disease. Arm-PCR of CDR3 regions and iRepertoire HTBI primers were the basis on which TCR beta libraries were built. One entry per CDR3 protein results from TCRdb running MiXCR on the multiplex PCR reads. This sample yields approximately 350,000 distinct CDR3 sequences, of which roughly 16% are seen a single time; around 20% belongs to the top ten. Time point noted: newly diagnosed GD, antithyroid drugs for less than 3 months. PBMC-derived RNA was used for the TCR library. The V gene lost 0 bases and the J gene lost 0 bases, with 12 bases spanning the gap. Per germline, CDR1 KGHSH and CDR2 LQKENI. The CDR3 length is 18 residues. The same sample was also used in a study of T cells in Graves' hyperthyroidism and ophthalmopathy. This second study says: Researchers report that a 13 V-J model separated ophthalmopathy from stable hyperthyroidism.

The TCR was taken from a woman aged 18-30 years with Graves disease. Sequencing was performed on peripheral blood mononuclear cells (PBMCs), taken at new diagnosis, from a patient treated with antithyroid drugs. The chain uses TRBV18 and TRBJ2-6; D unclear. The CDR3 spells CASSPPGQIISGANVLTF. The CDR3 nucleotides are TGTGCCAGCTCACCACCAGGCCAAATAATCTCTGGGGCCAACGTCCTGACTTTC.